This T cell receptor (beta chain) was found in a study of cytomegalovirus exposure and HLA in healthy donors. Notes on the study in general: No immune exposure information besides CMV serostatus was available.

The CDR3 has 15 residues. V gave up 6 bases and J gave up 0 bases; unmatched junction bases: 4. CDR1 MNHEY and CDR2 SVGAGI come from the germline V gene. It was with 60 Vbeta and 13 Jbeta primers that the PCR ran. Sequenced by immunoSEQ multiplex PCR; TCRdb stores in-frame clones only, minus some. This sample has 110,000 to 150,000 clones, with roughly 81% found just once. This clone showed up just once. The antigen is undetermined. The chain employs TRBV6-5 and TRBJ2-1; TRBD2 matches 8 bases. What was sequenced was PBMCs. The receptor was derived from a female donor in good health and CMV-seronegative. The CDR3 DNA reads as TGTGCCAGCAGACTCAGCGGGAGCTCCTACAATGAGCAGTTCTTC. It specifies CASRLSGSSYNEQFF.